This TCR beta chain was captured by sequencing in a study of blood T cells in healthy people across ages. In this sample, this clonotype turned up a few times. The use of a sample-barcoded 5' primer and a J-beta primer mix characterized a second PCR of about 6 to 11 cycles. At least 2.5 million CDR3-containing paired-end reads were obtained per sample. TCRdb recomputed calls from the 5' RACE reads with MiXCR, one row per CDR3 protein. The sample has some 760,000 distinct CDR3 sequences, about 25% seen once; the top ten hold 8% to 10%. The donors, aged roughly 6 to 100, were healthy Caucasians from Russia. Investigators took about 10 milliliters of peripheral blood from every donor. V was cut by 2 bases and J by 5 bases, with 15 bases left in between. This CDR3 is 15 amino acids long. CDR1 and CDR2 from the germline V gene are LGHDT and YNNKEL (reference sequence). Separately, the same data were catalogued under a study of T cells of mothers and their children.

The sample was blood. This chain uses TRBV3-1 with TRBJ2-5; perhaps TRBD2 as D (6 bases). This receptor was obtained from a boy younger than 18 in good health. CDR3 sequence reads: CASSQSSGVGETQYF. The DNA of the CDR3 is TGTGCCAGCAGCCAATCGTCGGGAGTAGGTGAGACCCAGTACTTC.